A single sample is the source of the 15 T cell receptor beta chains below, sequenced in a study of blood T cell repertoires in COVID-19 (TCRdb year 2020). Library preparation was by the immunoSEQ multiplex PCR assay. In its TCRdb copy, this immuneACCESS table keeps in-frame sequences only and misses some clones. Where compared with another copy, unresolved V genes explain less than half of these, and the others have no known cause. The sample contains approximately 300,000 clones, approximately 85% of them found a single time. Around 1.7% of the sample is in the top ten clones. What was sequenced was peripheral blood. The receptors stem from a woman between 50 and 59 years old with acute or convalescent COVID-19.

The J gene is TRBJ1-5, the V gene TRBV2; D possibly corresponds to TRBD1 (5 bases). Per germline, CDR1 SNHLY and CDR2 FYNNEI. This CDR3 has 13 residues. V was cut by 3 bases and J by 4 bases, with 7 bases left in between. The DNA for the CDR3 is TGTGCCAGCAGTGACAGGGAAAATCAGCCCCAGCATTTT. This codes for CASSDRENQPQHF.

V and J are TRBV24-1 and TRBJ2-1; 10 bases align to TRBD1. Germline CDR1 and CDR2: KGHDR and SFDVKD. J gave up 8 bases and V 3 bases, and 9 bases lay outside the gene matches. The CDR3 contains 16 residues. The CDR3 spells CATSDEPGQGLYEQFF. As DNA, the CDR3 is TGTGCCACCAGTGATGAACCGGGACAGGGGTTATATGAGCAGTTCTTC.

The chain links TRBV7-8 to TRBJ2-7; a possible D gene is TRBD1 (5 bases). V lost 1 base and J 3 bases, leaving 16 bases between the germline ends. This CDR3 is built from 16 residues. The germline V gene has CDR1 SGHVS and CDR2 FQNEAQ. In nucleotides, the CDR3 is TGTGCCAGCAGCTTAGACAAGGGGCTCTGGAGCTACGAGCAGTACTTC. This gives the protein CASSLDKGLWSYEQYF.

The chain employs TRBV7-2 and TRBJ2-7; no clear D. V dropped 5 bases and J dropped 2 bases, with 13 bases sitting between them. There are 14 residues in the CDR3. Germline loops: CDR1 SGHTA, CDR2 FQGNSA. The CDR3 coding sequence is TGTGCCAGCAGCCATTCCCCCGCTACCTACGAGCAGTACTTC. This gives the protein CASSHSPATYEQYF.

This clone is a singleton in its sample. The same CDR3 can be traced to other DNA sequences in this sample. The chain uses TRBV9 and TRBJ1-2; TRBD1 matches 9 bases. Germline V gene sequence: CDR1 SGDLS, CDR2 YYNGEE. Trimming at V came to 2 bases and at J to 6 bases, leaving 5 bases not matched to a gene. This CDR3 is built from 14 residues. The CDR3 nucleotides read TGTGCCAGCAGCGTGGACAGGGGAAGAGATGGCTACACCTTC. Translation gives CASSVDRGRDGYTF.

This clone was observed a handful of times. This chain connects TRBV30 to TRBJ2-7; 7 nucleotides align to TRBD2. Germline CDR1 reads GTSNPN; CDR2 reads SVGIG (reference sequence). J lost 7 bases, V lost 3 bases, and 6 bases had no gene match. The CDR3 is 12 amino acids. The CDR3 DNA is TGTGCCTGGAGGGGAGGCGGGGGAGAGCAGTACTTC. It encodes CAWRGGGGEQYF. Full variable domain (remainder filled in from reference TRBV30 and TRBJ2-7): SQTIHQWPATLVQPVGSPLSLECTVEGTSNPNLYWYRQAAGRGLQLLFYSVGIGQISSEVPQNLSASRPQDRQFILSSKKLLLSDSGFYLCAWRGGGGEQYFGPGTRLTVT.

The rearrangement links TRBV15 to TRBJ1-1, with 11 bases lining up with TRBD1. Germline CDR1 reads LNHNV; CDR2 reads YYDKDF (reference sequence). CDR3 length: 15 residues. V gave up 6 bases and J gave up 6 bases; unmatched junction bases: 9. The CDR3 sequence is CATRPGTGGFSEAFF. The CDR3 DNA reads as TGTGCCACCAGACCCGGGACAGGGGGTTTCTCTGAAGCTTTCTTT.

This clone was seen just once. CDR3 sequence (DNA): TGTGCCAGCAGCCCGGGGGGCGGGAGGTACAATGAGCAGTTCTTC. Translation: CASSPGGGRYNEQFF. V and J are TRBV7-8 and TRBJ2-1; 8 positions match TRBD2. From germline, CDR1 is SGHVS and CDR2 FQNEAQ. CDR3 size: 15 residues. V gave up 5 bases and J gave up 4 bases; unmatched junction bases: 7.

The chain recombines TRBV12-5 with TRBJ2-1; TRBD2 matches 8 bases. CDR1 LGHNT and CDR2 FRNRAP come from the germline V gene. J gave up 8 bases and V 0 bases, and 15 bases lay outside the gene matches. The CDR3 has 18 amino acids. The CDR3 DNA follows: TGTGCTAGTGGTTTGGTACGGGACGGGAGGGCCCCGAGCGATGAGCAGTTCTTC. Protein: CASGLVRDGRAPSDEQFF.

DNA of the CDR3: TGTGCCAGCAGAATAGGGGGAGGGAGTGAGCAGTTCTTC. It codes for CASRIGGGSEQFF. The gene calls are TRBV28 and TRBJ2-1, with D possibly matching TRBD2 (7 bases). The ends were cut back, 6 bases at V and 9 bases at J, with 15 bases in the middle. Germline V CDR1 and CDR2: MDHEN, SYDVKM. This CDR3 region has 13 residues. Combining the CDR3 with reference TRBV28 and TRBJ2-1 gives the whole variable domain DVKVTQSSRYLVKRTGEKVFLECVQDMDHENMFWYRQDPGLGLRLIYFSYDVKMKEKGDIPEGYSVSREKKERFSLILESASTNQTSMYLCASRIGGGSEQFFGPGTRLTVL.

The chain links TRBV6-2 or TRBV6-3 to TRBJ2-7; D possibly corresponds to TRBD1 (6 bases). The CDR3 sequence is 15 residues long. Germline CDR1 is MNHEY and CDR2 is SVGEGT. The V and J ends lost 5 bases and 3 bases respectively, with 17 bases between them. The CDR3 region has the DNA TGTGCCAGCAGTCCACGGGACACCCTTTTCTACGAGCAGTACTTC. It translates to CASSPRDTLFYEQYF.

In its sample, this clone was seen once. A much larger clonotype is one base distant, so this may be a read error. The chain carries TRBV7-3 and TRBJ2-2; no firm D call. The V and J ends lost 5 bases and 1 base respectively, with 5 bases between them. This CDR3 spans 13 amino acids. Per the germline V gene, CDR1 is SGHTA and CDR2 is FQGTGA. In DNA, the CDR3 is TGTGCCAGCAGCGAGATGAACACCGGGGAGCTGTTTTTT. Its protein product is CASSEMNTGELFF. The full variable domain, completed using reference TRBV7-3 and TRBJ2-2, is GAGVSQTPSNKVTEKGKYVELRCDPISGHTALYWYRQSLGQGPEFLIYFQGTGAADDSGLPNDRFFAVRPEGSVSTLKIQRTERGDSAVYLCASSEMNTGELFFGEGSRLTVL.

The V gene is TRBV7-9, the J gene TRBJ2-1; 11 bases are a match to TRBD2. Germline V gene sequence: CDR1 SEHNR, CDR2 FQNEAQ (reference sequence). The CDR3 runs 17 residues. V trimming: 5 bases; J trimming: 2 bases; junction bases outside the gene matches: 8. The CDR3: CASSPPELAGAYNEQFF. The CDR3 nucleotides read TGTGCCAGCAGCCCGCCCGAACTAGCGGGAGCCTACAATGAGCAGTTCTTC.

The V call is TRBV28, the J call TRBJ1-1; the match to TRBD1 covers 8 bases. The CDR3 length is 14 residues. CDR1 and CDR2 (germline): MDHEN, SYDVKM. V was pared by 2 bases and J by 5 bases, with 4 bases of the junction left unmatched. In nucleotides, the CDR3 is TGTGCCAGCAGTTTACAACAGGGGGTGACTGAAGCTTTCTTT. It yields the protein CASSLQQGVTEAFF.

This sequence joins TRBV5-1 and TRBJ1-4; D may be TRBD1 (6 bases). The germline gives CDR1 SGHRS, CDR2 YFSETQ. V lost 3 bases and J lost 7, with 16 bases in between. This CDR3 region has 15 residues. The CDR3 DNA is TGCGCCAGCAGCTCATCCGGGACACCCGGTGAAAAACTGTTTTTT. It yields the protein CASSSSGTPGEKLFF. Combining the CDR3 with reference TRBV5-1 and TRBJ1-4 gives the whole variable domain KAGVTQTPRYLIKTRGQQVTLSCSPISGHRSVSWYQQTPGQGLQFLFEYFSETQRNKGNFPGRFSGRQFSNSRSEMNVSTLELGDSALYLCASSSSGTPGEKLFFGSGTQLSVL.